This T cell receptor (beta chain) comes out of a study of blood T cell repertoires in COVID-19. V shed 5 bases and J shed 3 bases, with 14 bases lying between them. This CDR3 has 15 residues. Per germline, CDR1 LNHDA and CDR2 SQIVND (reference sequence). Repertoires were generated with immunoSEQ multiplex PCR, while TCRdb's copy carries only in-frame clones and drops some. This sample has about 100,000 clones, with about four fifths found just once. The receptor comes from a man older than 75 with COVID-19, enrolled during active disease. The sequenced sample consisted of peripheral blood. The rearrangement joins TRBV19 to TRBJ1-3, with D unclear. The CDR3 coding sequence is TGTGCCAGTAGTCCTCGGGGTTCTGGTGGAAACACCATATATTTT. Encoded protein: CASSPRGSGGNTIYF.